These T cell receptor beta chains were read from a single sample in a study of regulatory T cells in long-lasting Graves disease. TCRdb re-derived calls from the multiplex PCR reads in MiXCR, one entry per CDR3 protein. Of 600,000 to 850,000 distinct CDR3 sequences detected, about 30% appear once; the ten largest clones hold under 50%. This specimen was peripheral blood mononuclear cells (PBMCs), taken when the disease was refractory, from a patient treated with antithyroid drugs. These receptors originate from a female donor with Graves disease. Each CDR3 is given with its conserved first and last residue. D genes are given only for firm matches. For some rows the clone size is stated as once, few or many, or as a class when expanded; others skip it.

>TRBV20-1|TRBJ2-7|-|-
TGCAGTGGATTGGCGGGCAGGGCAGGGTCCTGCGAGCAGTACTTC
CSGLAGRAGSCEQYF
>TRBV5-1|TRBJ2-4|few|-
TGCGCCAGCAGCTTGGACGGGAGTAACATTCAGTACTTC
CASSLDGSNIQYF
>TRBV5-1|TRBJ1-6|few|-
TGCGCCAGCAAGGACTGGGCTGATAATTCACCCCTCCACTTT
CASKDWADNSPLHF
>TRBV2|TRBJ1-1|-|-
TGTGCCAGCACGTACGGGGATACTGAAGCTTTCTTT
CASTYGDTEAFF
>TRBV6-5|TRBJ1-1|few|-
TGTGCCAGCAGTTACTTGGACATATTGGGCACTGAAGCTTTCTTT
CASSYLDILGTEAFF
>TRBV13|TRBJ2-2|few|TRBD2
TGTGCCAGCAGCCACGACGGGGGGATCACCGGGGAGCTGTTTTTT
CASSHDGGITGELFF
>TRBV7-9|TRBJ1-2|-|-
TGTGCCAACAGCTTAGAACCCACCAGGGCCCTCTATGGCTACACCTTC
CANSLEPTRALYGYTF
>TRBV29-1|TRBJ1-2|-|-
TGCAGCGTACCCCCGGGGGGCGCCCACTATGGCTACACCTTC
CSVPPGGAHYGYTF
>TRBV7-3|TRBJ2-7|few|TRBD2
TGTGCCAGCAGCTTAATAGGACTAGCTGTCTCCTACGAGCAGTACTTC
CASSLIGLAVSYEQYF
>TRBV20-1|TRBJ2-7|few|TRBD1
TGCAGTGCTAGAGACCGTGGACAGGGCTACGAGCAGTACTTC
CSARDRGQGYEQYF
>TRBV3-1|TRBJ1-6|-|-
TGTGCCAGCAGCCAAGAGGGCGGTCCCCTCCACTTT
CASSQEGGPLHF
>TRBV27|TRBJ1-2|-|-
TGTGCCAGCAGAACACAGGGTCTTGGCTACACCTTC
CASRTQGLGYTF
>TRBV20-1|TRBJ2-5|few|-
TGCAGTGCGCCGGGCCACGGGTTCCAAGAGACCCAGTACTTC
CSAPGHGFQETQYF
>TRBV20-1|TRBJ1-4|-|-
TGCAGTGCTCCCTGGACCTTTTCTAATGAAAAACTGTTTTTT
CSAPWTFSNEKLFF
>TRBV12-3/TRBV12-4|TRBJ1-5|few|-
TGTGCCAGCAGTTTCGTATCCGGAGGGGTCGGGAGCAATCAGCCCCAGCATTTT
CASSFVSGGVGSNQPQHF
>TRBV19|TRBJ1-5|-|-
TGTGCCAGTACGCGACAGAGTAGTCAGCCCCAGCATTTT
CASTRQSSQPQHF
>TRBV20-1|TRBJ1-5|-|TRBD1
TGCAGTGCACTGAGCCACAGGGGGAGCAATCAGCCCCAGCATTTT
CSALSHRGSNQPQHF
>TRBV28|TRBJ1-6|-|-
TGTGCCAGCAGTTTGGGGGGGAATAGGCGTAATTCATCCCTCCACTTT
CASSLGGNRRNSSLHF
>TRBV6-5|TRBJ1-4|many|-
TGTGCCAGCAGTTACGCGGGGACAAATAATGAAAAACTGTTTTTT
CASSYAGTNNEKLFF
>TRBV6-1|TRBJ1-2|-|-
TGTGCCAGCACCACAGGCCGGGACACTAACTATGGCTACACCTTC
CASTTGRDTNYGYTF
>TRBV11-2|TRBJ2-7|many|-
TGTGCCAGCCTCCCCAGGGGCGGAGAGAGCAACAGGGTTGGCGCGTACTTC
CASLPRGGESNRVGAYF
>TRBV5-1|TRBJ1-2|-|TRBD1
TGCGCCAGCAGCTTTCTCCAGCTCCGGGACAGGACACCTCTTAGATTTGGCTACACCTTC
CASSFLQLRDRTPLRFGYTF
>TRBV5-6|TRBJ2-6|-|TRBD1
TGTGCCAGTGGACAGGCCTCTGGGGCCAACGTCCTGACTTTC
CASGQASGANVLTF
>TRBV15|TRBJ1-2|-|-
TGTACCACCAGCAGAGGCGGCAGGAGACCTGCTAACTATGGCTACACCTTC
CTTSRGGRRPANYGYTF
>TRBV11-1|TRBJ2-7|-|-
TGTGCCAGCAGCTTAGCTTGGGGTGAAACCTACGAGCAGTACTTC
CASSLAWGETYEQYF
>TRBV18|TRBJ2-5|-|-
TGTGCCAGCACCCCCGCCAACCGGGCTCTCCAAGAGACCCAGTACTTC
CASTPANRALQETQYF
>TRBV30|TRBJ1-2|few|-
TGTGCCTGGAGGGACCAGTACTATGGCTACACCTTC
CAWRDQYYGYTF
>TRBV7-9|TRBJ1-1|-|-
TGTGCCAGCAGCTTCGGGGGCATAAACACTGAAGCTTTCTTT
CASSFGGINTEAFF
>TRBV6-1|TRBJ1-1|few|-
TGTGCCAGCAGTCTAATCAGGGGGAACACTGAAGCTTTCTTT
CASSLIRGNTEAFF
>TRBV20-1|TRBJ1-1|many|-
TGCAGTCCTAACAGGGTACCGATGAACACTGAAGCTTTCTTT
CSPNRVPMNTEAFF
>TRBV7-9|TRBJ1-6|-|-
TGTGCCAGCAGTCCCGCCCTCGCCTCACCCCTCCACTTT
CASSPALASPLHF
>TRBV2|TRBJ2-2|-|TRBD2
TGTGCCAGCACCCCCCTGGCGGGAGCGGGGACCGGGGAGCTGTTTTTT
CASTPLAGAGTGELFF
>TRBV29-1|TRBJ2-1|-|TRBD1
TGCAGCGCTAATCGGGGGGCGGGACAGGGGTCGGAGCAGTTCTTC
CSANRGAGQGSEQFF
>TRBV7-9|TRBJ1-2|-|-
TGTGCCAGCAGCTTGATTGTTTGGGGAGGAGGCTACACCTTC
CASSLIVWGGGYTF
>TRBV29-1|TRBJ1-1|-|TRBD1
TGCAGCGTTGCGCTAGGACAGGGGGTTGTCAGCACTGAAGCTTTCTTT
CSVALGQGVVSTEAFF
>TRBV6-1|TRBJ2-7|many|TRBD2
TGTGCCAGCACGGTAGCGGGAGGCCTTTCCTACGAGCAGTACTTC
CASTVAGGLSYEQYF
>TRBV20-1|TRBJ2-7|-|-
TGCAGTGCTAAGGGGTCGGGGCTCGGCTCCTACGAGCAGTACTTC
CSAKGSGLGSYEQYF
>TRBV6-5|TRBJ1-2|many|-
TGTGCCAGCAGTTACTCTCGCTCCGACTATGGCTACACCTTC
CASSYSRSDYGYTF
>TRBV6-1|TRBJ1-5|-|-
TGTGCCAGCAGTGATTCTGGAAGGGGTCATTCTCAGCCCCAGCATTTT
CASSDSGRGHSQPQHF
>TRBV7-2|TRBJ1-3|-|-
TGTGCCAGCAGCTTAACATGGAGATCCTCTGGAAACACCATATATTTT
CASSLTWRSSGNTIYF
>TRBV28|TRBJ1-1|many|-
TGTGCCAGCAGTAGCCCCGGACAGTCGTGGACTGAAGCTTTCTTT
CASSSPGQSWTEAFF
>TRBV9|TRBJ2-2|few|TRBD2
TGTGCCAGCTACCCCGACCCGGGACTACCGAACACCGGGGAGCTGTTTTTT
CASYPDPGLPNTGELFF
>TRBV14|TRBJ1-1|once|TRBD1
TGTGCCAGCAGCCCTGGACAGGGGGAGTATTTGAACACTGAAGCTTTCTTT
CASSPGQGEYLNTEAFF
>TRBV11-2|TRBJ2-1|-|-
TGTGCCAGCGCAGAAAGGGTCTACAATGAGCAGTTCTTC
CASAERVYNEQFF
>TRBV27|TRBJ2-1|many|TRBD2
TGTGCCAGCAGACTAGCGGGAGGGCCGAATGAGCAGTTCTTC
CASRLAGGPNEQFF
>TRBV20-1|TRBJ1-2|few|TRBD1
TGCAGCGGTACGGGACAGTCAAGCTATGGCTACACCTTC
CSGTGQSSYGYTF
>TRBV30|TRBJ2-2|-|TRBD2
TGTGCCTGGAGTTTAGCGGGAGCCGGGGAGCTGTTTTTT
CAWSLAGAGELFF
>TRBV12-3/TRBV12-4|TRBJ1-1|many|-
TGTGCCAGCGTGGACAGTTCGCACACTGAAGCTTTCTTT
CASVDSSHTEAFF
>TRBV6-5|TRBJ1-5|-|-
TGTGCCAGCAGTTCCGACAGGAGCAATCAGCCCCGGCATTTT
CASSSDRSNQPRHF
>TRBV6-9|TRBJ1-6|few|-
TGTGCCAGCAGTTACCATCAGGGAGGCTCACCCCTCCACTTT
CASSYHQGGSPLHF
>TRBV6-1|TRBJ1-2|-|-
TGTGCCAGCACCCCCGTGAACAGGGAATTAGGCTATGGCTACACCTTC
CASTPVNRELGYGYTF
>TRBV5-6|TRBJ1-2|-|-
TGTGCCAGCAGCTTGAAGGTGAACCTTTATGGCTACACCTTC
CASSLKVNLYGYTF
>TRBV29-1|TRBJ2-7|many|TRBD1
TGCAGCGCTTCCACAGGGGGGAGCTCCTACGAGCAGTACTTC
CSASTGGSSYEQYF
>TRBV9|TRBJ2-5|-|TRBD1
TGTGCCAGCAGCGGTGGGACAGGGGGGGAGACCCAGTACTTC
CASSGGTGGETQYF
>TRBV20-1|TRBJ2-7|many|TRBD2
TGCAGTGCCCAAATACTAGCGGGAGGAGACTACGAGCAGTACTTC
CSAQILAGGDYEQYF
>TRBV12-3/TRBV12-4|TRBJ2-7|many|TRBD1
TGTGCCAGCAGCTGGCTGACAGGGGGCAACGAGCAGTACTTC
CASSWLTGGNEQYF
>TRBV28|TRBJ1-2|many|-
TGTGCCAGCAGCAACCCGCAGGGAACAGGCCGGTATGGCTACACCTTC
CASSNPQGTGRYGYTF
>TRBV29-1|TRBJ1-1|few|-
TGCAGCGTCGGAAGGGGAGCTAACACTGAAGCTTTCTTT
CSVGRGANTEAFF
>TRBV20-1|TRBJ2-7|-|TRBD2
TGCAGTGCTAGTCACATAGGGGCGGGAGAACAGTACTTC
CSASHIGAGEQYF
>TRBV6-1|TRBJ1-6|-|-
TGTGCCAGCAGCCAACACGGGCCAAATTCACCCCTCCACTTT
CASSQHGPNSPLHF